A single sample is the source of the 20 T cell receptor beta chains below, sequenced in a study of radiation and T cells in renal cell carcinoma (dated by TCRdb to about 2020). The time point label of this sample denotes: blood 4 weeks post-SBRT, at nephrectomy. The label giving this sample's treatment or condition can be read as: 15 Gy SBRT to primary tumor, nephrectomy 4 weeks later. The protocol used for the library was the immunoSEQ multiplex PCR assay. TCRdb took this table from immuneACCESS and kept in-frame rearrangements with V and J called. Such tables lack part of the clones; where checked against another copy, unresolved V genes explain under half of the gap, and the rest is unexplained. The sample yields around 100,000 clones; approximately 80% were counted once. Of the sample, around 7.9% falls within the top ten clones. The sequenced sample was blood, obtained from a patient whose treatment included radiotherapy and nephrectomy. The receptors stem from a man aged 60 to 75 with renal cell carcinoma.

V usage is TRBV19 and J usage is TRBJ1-3; D call uncertain. Germline lookup yields CDR1 LNHDA and CDR2 SQIVND (reference sequence). V lost 3 bases and J 3 bases, leaving 6 bases between the germline ends. CDR3 length: 13 residues. CDR3 nucleotide sequence: TGTGCCAGTAGTATCAACAGTGGAAACACCATATATTTT. Translating gives CASSINSGNTIYF. The full variable domain, rest sourced from reference TRBV19 and TRBJ1-3, is DGGITQSPKYLFRKEGQNVTLSCEQNLNHDAMYWYRQDPGQGLRLIYYSQIVNDFQKGDIAEGYSVSREKKESFPLTVTSAQKNPTAFYLCASSINSGNTIYFGEGSWLTVV.

The chain combines TRBV5-1 with TRBJ2-3; D perhaps matches TRBD1 (5 bases). This CDR3 comprises 14 residues. Germline V CDR1 and CDR2: SGHRS, YFSETQ. Trimming removed 0 bases at V and 4 bases at J, with 9 bases between. The CDR3: CASSLERGSDTQYF. The DNA for the CDR3 is TGCGCCAGCAGCTTGGAAAGGGGTTCAGATACGCAGTATTTT.

This clone was found a few times. This rearrangement joins TRBV28 to TRBJ2-7; maybe TRBD1 (6 bases). CDR1 is MDHEN, CDR2 SYDVKM, per germline. The V gene lost 7 bases and the J gene lost 6 bases, with 19 bases spanning the gap. This CDR3 is built from 14 residues. This chain's CDR3 is CASTPSRGFGEQYF. CDR3 sequence (DNA): TGTGCCAGCACCCCGAGCAGGGGATTCGGCGAGCAGTACTTC.

The chain combines TRBV6-1 with TRBJ2-1; 7 bases align to TRBD2. The germline gives CDR1 MNHNS, CDR2 SASEGT. This CDR3 has 15 amino acids. The V segment lost 2 bases and the J segment 0 bases; nucleotides outside the gene matches: 1. The CDR3, as DNA: TGTGCCAGCAGTGAACCGGGAGGCTCCTACAATGAGCAGTTCTTC. Translated: CASSEPGGSYNEQFF.

The J gene is TRBJ1-4, the V gene TRBV5-1, with 9 bases lining up with TRBD1. Looked up from germline, CDR1 is SGHRS and CDR2 is YFSETQ. Unmatched junction bases numbered 4, after V lost 1 base and J lost 0 bases. CDR3 size: 17 residues. The CDR3 loop is CASSLSGTGSTNEKLFF. DNA for the CDR3: TGCGCCAGCAGCTTGTCAGGGACAGGGTCAACTAATGAAAAACTGTTTTTT. Together with reference TRBV5-1 and TRBJ1-4, the CDR3 gives the full variable domain: KAGVTQTPRYLIKTRGQQVTLSCSPISGHRSVSWYQQTPGQGLQFLFEYFSETQRNKGNFPGRFSGRQFSNSRSEMNVSTLELGDSALYLCASSLSGTGSTNEKLFFGSGTQLSVL.

V gene TRBV2 combines with J gene TRBJ2-5; 12 bases match TRBD1. Germline CDR1 and CDR2: SNHLY and FYNNEI. After removal of 6 bases from V and 1 base from J, the junction contained 3 bases not matched to a gene. The CDR3 sequence is 15 residues long. CDR3 nucleotides: TGTGCCAGCAGGTGGGACAGGGGGCCCCAAGAGACCCAGTACTTC. This gives the protein CASRWDRGPQETQYF. The whole variable domain, remainder taken from reference TRBV2 and TRBJ2-5, is EPEVTQTPSHQVTQMGQEVILRCVPISNHLYFYWYRQILGQKVEFLVSFYNNEISEKSEIFDDQFSVERPDGSNFTLKIRSTKLEDSAMYFCASRWDRGPQETQYFGPGTRLLVL.

This rearrangement joins TRBV5-1 to TRBJ2-1, with 10 bases identical to TRBD1. Germline CDR1 and CDR2: SGHRS and YFSETQ. The junction had 6 bases not matched to a gene; V was cut back by 4 bases and J by 8 bases. The CDR3 has 14 amino acids. The CDR3, as DNA: TGCGCCAGCAGCCCCAGACAGGGGGCACATGAGCAGTTCTTC. Protein: CASSPRQGAHEQFF.

V gene TRBV6-5 combines with J gene TRBJ1-1, with 8 bases identical to TRBD1. In germline, CDR1 is MNHEY, CDR2 SVGAGI. This CDR3 is 14 amino acids long. J lost 3 bases, V lost 4 bases, and 4 bases had no gene match. This CDR3 reads CASSLTGEDTEAFF. The CDR3 DNA follows: TGTGCCAGCAGTTTGACAGGGGAGGACACTGAAGCTTTCTTT.

On this clone itself: The same CDR3 is also encoded by other DNA sequences in this sample. The gene calls are TRBV14 and TRBJ1-2; D is perhaps TRBD1 (6 bases). V was clipped by 0 bases and J by 8 bases, with 13 bases between them. The CDR3 is made up of 14 amino acids. CDR1 is SGHDN, CDR2 FVKESK, per germline. CDR3: CASSQDLRGQGYTF. The CDR3 DNA follows: TGTGCCAGCAGCCAAGATCTCCGGGGGCAGGGCTACACCTTC.

The chain combines TRBV5-4 with TRBJ2-5; 7 nucleotides align to TRBD1. CDR3 size: 18 residues. With 3 bases clipped from V and 5 bases from J, the junction kept 19 bases outside the gene matches. Per germline, CDR1 SGHNT and CDR2 YYREEE (reference sequence). The CDR3 region has the DNA TGTGCCAGCAGCTCGAATAAAGAACACACAGGGGATGGGGAGACCCAGTACTTC. Translation: CASSSNKEHTGDGETQYF. Based on the CDR3 plus reference TRBV5-4 and TRBJ2-5, the full variable domain is ETGVTQSPTHLIKTRGQQVTLRCSSQSGHNTVSWYQQALGQGPQFIFQYYREEENGRGNFPPRFSGLQFPNYSSELNVNALELDDSALYLCASSSNKEHTGDGETQYFGPGTRLLVL.

This chain links TRBV6-6 with TRBJ2-7; no firm D call. Germline loops: CDR1 MNHNY, CDR2 SVGAGI (reference sequence). V gave up 4 bases and J gave up 2 bases, with 9 bases separating them. The CDR3 is 13 residues long. The CDR3 loop is CASSFPTPYEQYF. In nucleotides, the CDR3 is TGTGCCAGCAGTTTCCCGACCCCCTACGAGCAGTACTTC.

The J gene is TRBJ2-2, the V gene TRBV7-2; D not certain. The germline V gene has CDR1 SGHTA and CDR2 FQGNSA. This CDR3 is 13 amino acids long. V lost 5 bases to trimming and J lost 5 bases, with 9 bases between them. The CDR3 reads CASSPLGTGELFF. Here the CDR3 DNA reads TGTGCCAGCAGCCCGCTGGGGACCGGGGAGCTGTTTTTT.

This clone was observed a single time. This chain connects TRBV5-4 to TRBJ2-7, with 11 bases aligning to TRBD2. Germline V gene lookup returns CDR1 SGHNT and CDR2 YYREEE (reference sequence). The CDR3 loop spans 16 amino acids. Trimming cost V 4 bases and J 1 base; bases outside gene matches: 7. CDR3 loop: CASSPASGRLSYEQYF. CDR3 bases: TGTGCCAGCAGCCCAGCTAGCGGGAGGTTGTCCTACGAGCAGTACTTC. Looking up the rest from reference TRBV5-4 and TRBJ2-7 gives the full variable domain: ETGVTQSPTHLIKTRGQQVTLRCSSQSGHNTVSWYQQALGQGPQFIFQYYREEENGRGNFPPRFSGLQFPNYSSELNVNALELDDSALYLCASSPASGRLSYEQYFGPGTRLTVT.

This clone came up a few times. The chain has TRBV11-3 and TRBJ2-1; 9 bases are a match to TRBD2. The CDR3 has 15 amino acids. Germline CDR1 SGHNT, CDR2 YENEEA. V was clipped by 1 base and J by 8 bases; unmatched bases: 6. This CDR3 is CASSLGPAGGHEQFF. CDR3 coding DNA: TGTGCCAGCAGCTTAGGGCCAGCGGGAGGCCATGAGCAGTTCTTC.

This rearrangement joins TRBV27 to TRBJ2-3; D is uncertain. The V gene lost 0 bases and the J gene lost 1 base, with 2 bases spanning the gap. Germline CDR1 and CDR2: MNHEY and SMNVEV (reference sequence). The CDR3 has 13 amino acids. CDR3 in amino acids: CASSLSGTDTQYF. The CDR3 DNA is TGTGCCAGCAGTTTATCGGGCACAGATACGCAGTATTTT.

The chain joins TRBV7-2 to TRBJ2-2; 8 nucleotides agree with TRBD2. Trimming at V came to 1 base and at J to 0 bases, leaving 4 bases not matched to a gene. The CDR3 is made up of 17 amino acids. Germline V CDR1 and CDR2: SGHTA, FQGNSA. As DNA, the CDR3 is TGTGCCAGCAGCTTAGTGCCGGGACTAGCGAACACCGGGGAGCTGTTTTTT. Translated, it gives CASSLVPGLANTGELFF. The full variable domain, in which reference TRBV7-2 and TRBJ2-2 provide the parts outside the CDR3, is GAGVSQSPSNKVTEKGKDVELRCDPISGHTALYWYRQSLGQGLEFLIYFQGNSAPDKSGLPSDRFSAERTGGSVSTLTIQRTQQEDSAVYLCASSLVPGLANTGELFFGEGSRLTVL.

The V gene is TRBV2, the J gene TRBJ2-5; D is undetermined. This CDR3 spans 12 amino acids. The ends were cut back, 0 bases at V and 9 bases at J, with 8 bases in the middle. Germline CDR1 reads SNHLY; CDR2 reads FYNNEI. The CDR3 sequence is CASSEARRPQYF. For the CDR3, the DNA is TGTGCCAGCAGTGAAGCGAGGCGGCCCCAGTACTTC.

The chain links TRBV7-6 to TRBJ2-1; 8 bases map to TRBD2. V gave up 1 base and J gave up 2 bases; unmatched junction bases: 4. The germline CDR1 and CDR2 sequences are SGHVS and FNYEAQ. The CDR3 is 16 amino acids. CDR3 in amino acids: CASSLGSGSTYNEQFF. In DNA, the CDR3 is TGTGCCAGCAGCTTAGGGAGCGGGAGCACCTACAATGAGCAGTTCTTC.

The chain combines TRBV18 with TRBJ2-1; the match to TRBD2 covers 9 bases. The trim removed 7 bases at V and 6 bases at J, leaving 7 bases unmatched. The CDR3 is made up of 14 amino acids. CDR1 is KGHSH, CDR2 LQKENI, per germline. The CDR3 sequence: CASCQVTSGNEQFF. Written as DNA, the CDR3 is TGTGCCAGCTGCCAGGTGACTAGCGGCAATGAGCAGTTCTTC.

This clone was seen more than once but under ten times. The chain combines TRBV28 with TRBJ1-5; D gene uncertain. V shed 3 bases and J shed 2 bases, with 11 bases lying between them. The CDR3 length is 15 residues. Germline CDR1 is MDHEN and CDR2 is SYDVKM. CDR3 loop: CASSFEWVGNQPQHF. CDR3 sequence (DNA): TGTGCCAGCAGTTTCGAGTGGGTAGGCAATCAGCCCCAGCATTTT. Full variable domain (rest looked up from reference TRBV28 and TRBJ1-5): DVKVTQSSRYLVKRTGEKVFLECVQDMDHENMFWYRQDPGLGLRLIYFSYDVKMKEKGDIPEGYSVSREKKERFSLILESASTNQTSMYLCASSFEWVGNQPQHFGDGTRLSIL.